A single sample is the source of the 11 T cell receptor beta chains below, sequenced in a study of regulatory T cells in long-lasting Graves disease. To make TCR beta libraries, researchers used iRepertoire HTBI primers and Arm-PCR of CDR3 regions. TCRdb reprocessed the multiplex PCR reads with MiXCR, giving one entry per CDR3 protein. The table records roughly 610,000 distinct CDR3 sequences, 15% to 20% of them present only once. Time point of the sample: newly diagnosed GD, antithyroid drugs for less than 3 months. The TCR library was made from RNA extracted from PBMCs. This sample was shared with a second study, whose subject was T cells in Graves' hyperthyroidism and ophthalmopathy.

The sample here was peripheral blood mononuclear cells (PBMCs), taken at new diagnosis, from a patient treated with antithyroid drugs. The receptors derive from a woman in her twenties or thirties with Graves disease.

This clonotype was seen only a few times. J is TRBJ2-3 and V is TRBV20-1; D may be TRBD2 (7 bases). Per the germline V gene, CDR1 is DFQATT and CDR2 is SNEGSKA (reference sequence). V was trimmed by 6 bases and J by 10 bases, leaving 8 bases between them. This CDR3 region has 9 residues. The CDR3 loop is CSAGGPQYF. DNA for the CDR3: TGCAGTGCCGGGGGGCCGCAGTATTTT.

The chain carries TRBV2 and TRBJ2-2; 8 nucleotides agree with TRBD2. Per germline, CDR1 SNHLY and CDR2 FYNNEI. The CDR3 is 16 residues long. V shed 6 bases and J 7 bases; nucleotides not matched to a gene: 13. The CDR3, as DNA: TGTGCCAGCAGCGTAAGAGCGGGAGCATATGGCGGGGAGCTGTTTTTT. This codes for CASSVRAGAYGGELFF.

With respect to this clonotype: A much bigger clone sits one base away, suggesting this may be a read error. The V gene is TRBV7-8, the J gene TRBJ2-3; weak D call: TRBD1 (6 bases). The DNA end is a closer match to TRBJ2-5, so the J assignment may be wrong. CDR3 length: 16 amino acids. Germline V gene lookup returns CDR1 SGHVS and CDR2 FQNEAQ. As DNA, the CDR3 is TGTGCCAGCAGCTTAGCCCTCGGACAGTCGGATGGGACCCAGTACTTC. It yields the protein CASSLALGQSDGTQYF.

This clonotype was picked up many times. The chain joins TRBV12-3 or TRBV12-4 to TRBJ1-4; possibly TRBD1 for D (6 bases). This CDR3 has 15 amino acids. V dropped 1 base and J dropped 3 bases, with 9 bases sitting between them. This CDR3 is CASSLERTANEKLFF. The CDR3 DNA reads TGTGCCAGCAGTTTAGAACGGACAGCTAATGAAAAACTGTTTTTT.

This chain connects TRBV6-5 to TRBJ2-1; 12 bases fit TRBD2. J was trimmed by 10 bases and V by 2 bases; bases with no gene match: 9. Germline V gene lookup returns CDR1 MNHEY and CDR2 SVGAGI. The CDR3 loop spans 16 amino acids. DNA of the CDR3: TGTGCCAGCAGTTACAGCCGAGGGCTAGCGGGAGGGGAGCAGTTCTTC. It encodes CASSYSRGLAGGEQFF.

This clonotype appeared a single time. The V call is TRBV3-1, the J call TRBJ1-1, with D perhaps matching TRBD1 (5 bases). The CDR3 covers 14 residues. Trimming left V 1 base short and J 6 bases short, with 12 bases between. Looked up from germline, CDR1 is LGHDT and CDR2 is YNNKEL (reference sequence). CDR3 sequence: CASSQGGKGSEAFF. CDR3 in DNA: TGTGCCAGCAGCCAAGGGGGGAAGGGGTCTGAAGCTTTCTTT.

In its sample, this clonotype was seen many times. The V and J genes are TRBV2 and TRBJ1-5; D is ambiguous. V was cut by 3 bases and J by 0 bases, with 3 bases left in between. This CDR3 is 13 amino acids long. CDR1 SNHLY and CDR2 FYNNEI come from the germline V gene. The CDR3 is CASSELSNQPQHF. The CDR3 DNA reads as TGTGCCAGCAGTGAGCTTAGCAATCAGCCCCAGCATTTT.

The sample holds many counts of this clonotype. A read error may account for a junction end that differs from germline. This rearrangement joins TRBV6-1 to TRBJ1-2, with D maybe TRBD1 (6 bases). CDR3 size: 15 residues. Germline CDR1 reads MNHNS; CDR2 reads SASEGT. This chain's CDR3 is CASREDRPRIYGYTF. The CDR3 nucleotides are TGTGCCAGCAGGGAAGACAGGCCCAGAATCTATGGCTACACCTTC.

V gene TRBV5-4 combines with J gene TRBJ1-6; weak D call: TRBD1 (5 bases). CDR1 is SGHNT and CDR2 is YYREEE in the germline V gene (reference sequence). This CDR3 is built from 13 residues. The germline V and J ends were trimmed by 1 base and 12 bases, with 11 bases remaining between them. The CDR3 sequence: CASSLQPGQPLHF. CDR3 sequence (DNA): TGTGCCAGCAGCTTGCAGCCAGGGCAACCCCTCCACTTT.

The chain uses TRBV7-2 and TRBJ1-6; D gene uncertain. Germline CDR1 and CDR2: SGHTA and FQGNSA. The CDR3 has 14 residues. V shed 2 bases and J shed 8 bases, with 10 bases lying between them. This chain's CDR3 is CASSLSGNDSPLHF. CDR3 in DNA: TGTGCCAGCAGCTTATCCGGGAATGATTCACCCCTCCACTTT. Together with reference TRBV7-2 and TRBJ1-6, the CDR3 gives the full variable domain: GAGVSQSPSNKVTEKGKDVELRCDPISGHTALYWYRQSLGQGLEFLIYFQGNSAPDKSGLPSDRFSAERTGGSVSTLTIQRTQQEDSAVYLCASSLSGNDSPLHFGNGTRLTVT.

This clonotype was picked up many times. This chain uses TRBV7-3 with TRBJ1-2; D remains ambiguous. Germline V gene data show CDR1 as SGHTA and CDR2 as FQGTGA. The CDR3 runs to 14 residues. The V and J ends lost 3 bases and 8 bases respectively, with 16 bases between them. The CDR3 sequence: CASSFGIYSKGYTF. CDR3 DNA sequence: TGTGCCAGCAGCTTTGGGATTTACTCTAAGGGCTACACCTTC.